The source of this T cell receptor beta chain is a study of T cell changes during pregnancy in multiple sclerosis. CDR1 is LGHNA, CDR2 YNFKEQ, per germline. The trim removed 4 bases at V and 7 bases at J, leaving 5 bases unmatched. The CDR3 is 14 residues long. Repertoires were generated with immunoSEQ multiplex PCR, while TCRdb's copy carries only in-frame clones and drops some. The table has around 31,000 clones, roughly 91% seen once. The sequence was obtained from a female donor with multiple sclerosis, enrolled in a pregnancy study. This specimen was CD4+ T cells from peripheral blood mononuclear cells, taken in the second trimester of pregnancy. The chain employs TRBV4-2 and TRBJ2-1; 9 bases are a match to TRBD1. The CDR3 region has the DNA TGTGCCAGCAGCCTAGGGACAGGGCAAAATGAGCAGTTCTTC. Its translation: CASSLGTGQNEQFF.